This T cell receptor (beta chain) was obtained from a study of blood T cell repertoires in COVID-19. Study-level background: From the United States, Italy and Spain came samples of acute and convalescent COVID-19. The cDNA or gDNA used as material had been derived from T cells, B-cell-depleted T cells, or PBMCs.

CDR3 length: 17 amino acids. V lost 1 base and J 0 bases, leaving 13 bases between the germline ends. Germline V lookup: CDR1 SGHVS, CDR2 FQNEAQ. As handled by the study authors: It was from reference gene primer amplification that nucleated cell counts were estimated. Only in-frame clones appear in the TCRdb table, and some are missing; sequencing was by immunoSEQ multiplex PCR. The DNA gave D and trimming, while V, J and clone size come from that table. The sample consists of 250,000 or so clones, approximately 82% of them appearing once. The clonotype comes from a man aged 40-49 years who had recovered from COVID-19. V and J are TRBV7-8 and TRBJ1-5, with D tentatively TRBD1 (6 bases). Sample: peripheral blood. This chain's CDR3 is CASSLGHDRYSNQPQHF. CDR3 nucleotides: TGTGCCAGCAGCTTAGGGCACGACAGGTATAGCAATCAGCCCCAGCATTTT.